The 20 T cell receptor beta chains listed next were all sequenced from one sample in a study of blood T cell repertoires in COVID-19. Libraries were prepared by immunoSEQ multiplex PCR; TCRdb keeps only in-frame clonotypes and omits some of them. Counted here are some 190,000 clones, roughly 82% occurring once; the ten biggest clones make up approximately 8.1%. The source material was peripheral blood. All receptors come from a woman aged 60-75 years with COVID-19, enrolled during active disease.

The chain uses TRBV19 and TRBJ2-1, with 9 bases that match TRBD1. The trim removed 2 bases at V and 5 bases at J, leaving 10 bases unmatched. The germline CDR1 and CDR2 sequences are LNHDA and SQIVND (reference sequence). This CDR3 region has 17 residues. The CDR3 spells CASSIYRGTGKNNEQFF. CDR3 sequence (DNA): TGTGCCAGTAGTATATATCGGGGGACAGGGAAAAACAATGAGCAGTTCTTC.

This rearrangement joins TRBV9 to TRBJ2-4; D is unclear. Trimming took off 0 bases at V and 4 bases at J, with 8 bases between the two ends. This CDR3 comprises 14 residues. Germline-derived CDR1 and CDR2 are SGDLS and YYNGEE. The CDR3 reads CASSVGSMKNIQYF. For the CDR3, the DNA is TGTGCCAGCAGCGTAGGTTCCATGAAAAACATTCAGTACTTC.

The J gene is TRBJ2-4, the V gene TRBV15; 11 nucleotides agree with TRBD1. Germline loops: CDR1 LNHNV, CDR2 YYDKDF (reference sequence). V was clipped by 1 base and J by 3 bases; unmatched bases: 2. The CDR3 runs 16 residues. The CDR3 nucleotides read TGTGCCACCAGCAGAGCGGACAGGGGGCGCAAAAACATTCAGTACTTC. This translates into CATSRADRGRKNIQYF.

The CDR3 nucleotides read TGTGCCAGCAGCTCCGACGGAGCCGGAGAATCCCGGCCCCAGCATTTT. Protein sequence: CASSSDGAGESRPQHF. The J gene is TRBJ1-5, the V gene TRBV7-8; unclear D gene. This CDR3 has 16 residues. V was shortened by 4 bases and J by 9 bases, with 22 bases between the two germline ends. Germline loops: CDR1 SGHVS, CDR2 FQNEAQ. The whole variable domain, remainder taken from reference TRBV7-8 and TRBJ1-5, is GAGVSQSPRYKVAKRGQDVALRCDPISGHVSLFWYQQALGQGPEFLTYFQNEAQLDKSGLPSDRFFAERPEGSVSTLKIQRTQQEDSAVYLCASSSDGAGESRPQHFGDGTRLSIL.

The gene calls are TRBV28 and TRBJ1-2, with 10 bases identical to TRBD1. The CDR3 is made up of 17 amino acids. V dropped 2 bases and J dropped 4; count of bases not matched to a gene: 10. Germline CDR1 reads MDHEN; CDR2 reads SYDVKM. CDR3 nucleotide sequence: TGTGCCAGCAGTTTAGGGACAGGGGACGAGCTAGTCTATGGCTACACCTTC. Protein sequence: CASSLGTGDELVYGYTF.

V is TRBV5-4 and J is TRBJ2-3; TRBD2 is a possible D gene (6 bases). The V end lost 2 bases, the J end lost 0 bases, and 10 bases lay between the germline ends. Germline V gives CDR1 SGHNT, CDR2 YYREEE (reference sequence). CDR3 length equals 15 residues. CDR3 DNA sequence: TGTGCCAGCAGCTTCCCGGAGGGGAGCACAGATACGCAGTATTTT. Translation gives CASSFPEGSTDTQYF.

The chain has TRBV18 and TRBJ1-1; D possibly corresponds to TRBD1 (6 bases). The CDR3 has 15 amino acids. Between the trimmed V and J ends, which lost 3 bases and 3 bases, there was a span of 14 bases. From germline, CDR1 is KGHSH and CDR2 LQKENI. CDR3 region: CASSPQGLGDTEAFF. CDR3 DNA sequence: TGTGCCAGCTCACCGCAGGGGTTAGGTGACACTGAAGCTTTCTTT.

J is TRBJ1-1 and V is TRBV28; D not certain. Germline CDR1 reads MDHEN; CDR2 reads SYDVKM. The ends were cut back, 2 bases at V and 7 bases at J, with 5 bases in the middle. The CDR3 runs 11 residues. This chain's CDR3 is CASSLGREAFF. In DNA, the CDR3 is TGTGCCAGCAGTTTAGGGCGTGAAGCTTTCTTT.

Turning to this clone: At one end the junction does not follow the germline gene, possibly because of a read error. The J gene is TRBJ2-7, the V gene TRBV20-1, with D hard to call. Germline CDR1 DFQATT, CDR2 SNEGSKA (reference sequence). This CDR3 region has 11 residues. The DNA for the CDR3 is TGCAGTGCTAGGGGCTCCTCCGAGCAGTACTTC. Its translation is CSARGSSEQYF.

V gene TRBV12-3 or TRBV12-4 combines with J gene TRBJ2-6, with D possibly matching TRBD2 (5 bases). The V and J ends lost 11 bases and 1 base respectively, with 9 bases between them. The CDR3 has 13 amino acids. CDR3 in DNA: TGTGCCGGACGGGGTTCTGGGGCCAACGTCCTGACTTTC. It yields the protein CAGRGSGANVLTF.

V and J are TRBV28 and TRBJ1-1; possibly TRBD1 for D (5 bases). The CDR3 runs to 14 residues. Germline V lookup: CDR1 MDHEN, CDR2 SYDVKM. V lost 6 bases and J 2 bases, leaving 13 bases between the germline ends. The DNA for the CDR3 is TGTGCCAGCAGGCCAGCAGGGATCAACACTGAAGCTTTCTTT. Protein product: CASRPAGINTEAFF.

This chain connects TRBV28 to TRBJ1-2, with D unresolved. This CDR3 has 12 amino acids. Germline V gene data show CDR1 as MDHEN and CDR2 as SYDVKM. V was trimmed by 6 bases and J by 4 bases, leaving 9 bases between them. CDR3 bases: TGTGCCAGCAGGGCAGGATCCTATGGCTACACCTTC. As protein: CASRAGSYGYTF.

The CDR3, as DNA: TGCGCCAGCAGCCCCCGGGGCGCGGGGTCGTCCTATGGCTACACCTTC. As protein: CASSPRGAGSSYGYTF. The rearrangement joins TRBV10-2 to TRBJ1-2; weak D call: TRBD1 (5 bases). This CDR3 region has 16 residues. CDR1 is WSHSY, CDR2 SAAADI, per germline. Trimming took 6 bases from V and 4 from J, leaving 21 bases between them.

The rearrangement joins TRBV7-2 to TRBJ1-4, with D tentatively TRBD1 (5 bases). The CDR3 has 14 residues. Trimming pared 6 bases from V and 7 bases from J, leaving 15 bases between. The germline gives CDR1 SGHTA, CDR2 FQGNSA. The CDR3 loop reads CASSPRGASEKLFF. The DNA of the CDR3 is TGTGCCAGCAGTCCCCGTGGGGCGAGTGAAAAACTGTTTTTT.

Written as DNA, the CDR3 is TGTGCCAGCAGCCCTGGCGATAGCGGGAGGGCTCTACGAAGGGAAGAGACCCAGTACTTC. This codes for CASSPGDSGRALRREETQYF. J is TRBJ2-5 and V is TRBV3-1 (or the pseudogene TRBV3-2); 11 bases map to TRBD2. The CDR3 contains 20 residues. V lost 4 bases and J lost 3; bases outside the gene matches: 19. Per the germline V gene, CDR1 is LGHDT and CDR2 is YNNKEL (reference sequence).

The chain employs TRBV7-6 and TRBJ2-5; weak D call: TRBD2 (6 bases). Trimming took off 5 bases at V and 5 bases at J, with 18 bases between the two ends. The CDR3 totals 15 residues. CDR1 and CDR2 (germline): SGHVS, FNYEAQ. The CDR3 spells CASSQIERGGETQYF. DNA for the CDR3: TGTGCCAGCAGCCAAATAGAGAGGGGAGGCGAGACCCAGTACTTC.

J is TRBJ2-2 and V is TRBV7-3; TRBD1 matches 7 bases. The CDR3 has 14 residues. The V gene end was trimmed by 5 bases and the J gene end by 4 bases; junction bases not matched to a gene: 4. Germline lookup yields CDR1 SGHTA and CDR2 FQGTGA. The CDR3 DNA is TGTGCCAGCAGCCAACGGACAGGCACCGGGGAGCTGTTTTTT. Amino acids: CASSQRTGTGELFF. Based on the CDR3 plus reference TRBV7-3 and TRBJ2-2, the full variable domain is GAGVSQTPSNKVTEKGKYVELRCDPISGHTALYWYRQSLGQGPEFLIYFQGTGAADDSGLPNDRFFAVRPEGSVSTLKIQRTERGDSAVYLCASSQRTGTGELFFGEGSRLTVL.

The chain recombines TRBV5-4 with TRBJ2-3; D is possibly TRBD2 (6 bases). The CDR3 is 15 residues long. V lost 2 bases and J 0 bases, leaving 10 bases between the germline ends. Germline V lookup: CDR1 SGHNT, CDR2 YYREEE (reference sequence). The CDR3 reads CASSFRTSSTDTQYF. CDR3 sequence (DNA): TGTGCCAGCAGCTTTCGAACTAGCAGCACAGATACGCAGTATTTT.

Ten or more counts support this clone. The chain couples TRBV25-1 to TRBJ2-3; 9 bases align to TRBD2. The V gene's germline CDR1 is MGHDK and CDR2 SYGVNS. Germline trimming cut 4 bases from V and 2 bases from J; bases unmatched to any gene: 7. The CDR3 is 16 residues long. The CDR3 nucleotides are TGTGCCAGCAGTGCTTCAGCGGGAGGTATCACAGATACGCAGTATTTT. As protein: CASSASAGGITDTQYF.

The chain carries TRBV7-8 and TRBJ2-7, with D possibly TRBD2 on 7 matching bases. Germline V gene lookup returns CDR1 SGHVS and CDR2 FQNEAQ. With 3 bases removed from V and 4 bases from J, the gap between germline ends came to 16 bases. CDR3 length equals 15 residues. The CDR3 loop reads CASSLFVGGGYEQYF. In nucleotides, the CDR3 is TGTGCCAGCAGCTTGTTTGTAGGGGGGGGTTACGAGCAGTACTTC.